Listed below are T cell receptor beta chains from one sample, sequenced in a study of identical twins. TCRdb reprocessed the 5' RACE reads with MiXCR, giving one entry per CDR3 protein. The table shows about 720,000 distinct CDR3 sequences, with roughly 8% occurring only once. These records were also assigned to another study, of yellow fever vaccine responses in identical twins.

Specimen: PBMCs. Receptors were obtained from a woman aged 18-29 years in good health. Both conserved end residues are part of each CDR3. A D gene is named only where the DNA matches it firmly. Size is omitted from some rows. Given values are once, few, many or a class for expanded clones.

CDR3aa: CASSQDLGAGVYEQYF
CDR3nt: TGCGCCAGCAGCCAAGATCTAGGAGCGGGAGTGTACGAGCAGTACTTC
d_gene: TRBD2
j_gene: TRBJ2-7
abundance: few
v_gene: TRBV4-3

CDR3aa: CATSVQGPGELFF
CDR3nt: TGTGCCACCAGTGTCCAGGGTCCCGGGGAGCTGTTTTTT
d_gene: -
j_gene: TRBJ2-2
abundance: many
v_gene: TRBV24-1

CDR3aa: CSVEETSGNPDTQYF
CDR3nt: TGCAGCGTTGAAGAAACTAGCGGGAATCCAGATACGCAGTATTTT
d_gene: TRBD2
j_gene: TRBJ2-3
abundance: many
v_gene: TRBV29-1

CDR3aa: CASSFFGGDYNEQFF
CDR3nt: TGTGCCAGCAGCTTCTTCGGGGGGGACTACAATGAGCAGTTCTTC
d_gene: TRBD2
j_gene: TRBJ2-1
abundance: many
v_gene: TRBV7-2

CDR3aa: CASSYPTGESEAFF
CDR3nt: TGTGCCAGCAGTTACCCCACAGGGGAGAGTGAAGCTTTCTTT
d_gene: TRBD1
j_gene: TRBJ1-1
abundance: few
v_gene: TRBV6-5

CDR3aa: CASSLAGGIDYEQYF
CDR3nt: TGCGCCAGCAGCTTGGCCGGAGGAATAGACTACGAGCAGTACTTC
d_gene: -
j_gene: TRBJ2-7
abundance: -
v_gene: TRBV5-1

CDR3aa: CASSYSGSRAKNIQYF
CDR3nt: TGTGCCAGCAGTTATAGCGGGAGCCGGGCCAAAAACATTCAGTACTTC
d_gene: TRBD2
j_gene: TRBJ2-4
abundance: many
v_gene: TRBV28

CDR3aa: CASSDGLAGYNEQFF
CDR3nt: TGTGCCAGCAGCGACGGACTAGCGGGATACAATGAGCAGTTCTTC
d_gene: TRBD2
j_gene: TRBJ2-1
abundance: few
v_gene: TRBV6-2/TRBV6-3

CDR3aa: CASSQDRAGDSGANVLTF
CDR3nt: TGTGCCAGCAGCCAAGATCGGGCGGGCGATTCTGGGGCCAACGTCCTGACTTTC
d_gene: -
j_gene: TRBJ2-6
abundance: few
v_gene: TRBV3-1

CDR3aa: CASSSLIGGRTDTQYF
CDR3nt: TGTGCCAGCAGCTCCCTGATTGGGGGTCGCACAGATACGCAGTATTTT
d_gene: -
j_gene: TRBJ2-3
abundance: -
v_gene: TRBV7-9

CDR3aa: CASSGRGETQYF
CDR3nt: TGTGCCAGCAGCGGGAGAGGGGAGACCCAGTACTTC
d_gene: -
j_gene: TRBJ2-5
abundance: many
v_gene: TRBV2

CDR3aa: CASSTDRRNQPQHF
CDR3nt: TGTGCCAGTAGTACGGACAGGCGGAATCAGCCCCAGCATTTT
d_gene: TRBD1
j_gene: TRBJ1-5
abundance: -
v_gene: TRBV19

CDR3aa: CASSLRGNYGYTF
CDR3nt: TGTGCCAGCAGTTTAAGGGGAAACTATGGCTACACCTTC
d_gene: -
j_gene: TRBJ1-2
abundance: many
v_gene: TRBV12-3/TRBV12-4

CDR3aa: CSVSGTSGSRGAGELFF
CDR3nt: TGCAGCGTCTCCGGGACTAGCGGATCTCGAGGCGCCGGGGAGCTGTTTTTT
d_gene: TRBD2
j_gene: TRBJ2-2
abundance: many
v_gene: TRBV29-1

CDR3aa: CASCHATEAFF
CDR3nt: TGTGCCAGCTGCCATGCCACTGAAGCTTTCTTT
d_gene: -
j_gene: TRBJ1-1
abundance: few
v_gene: TRBV6-5

CDR3aa: CASSVGDRGRWEKLFF
CDR3nt: TGTGCCAGCAGCGTAGGGGACAGGGGTCGATGGGAAAAACTGTTTTTT
d_gene: TRBD1
j_gene: TRBJ1-4
abundance: few
v_gene: TRBV9

CDR3aa: CASSQEPEQYF
CDR3nt: TGTGCCAGCAGCCAAGAACCGGAGCAGTACTTC
d_gene: -
j_gene: TRBJ2-7
abundance: -
v_gene: TRBV3-1

CDR3aa: CSAIRTEGDTQYF
CDR3nt: TGCAGTGCTATTCGCACGGAGGGAGATACGCAGTATTTT
d_gene: -
j_gene: TRBJ2-3
abundance: few
v_gene: TRBV20-1

CDR3aa: CASSLLVGGARETQYF
CDR3nt: TGCGCCAGCAGCCTCTTGGTGGGGGGAGCGAGAGAGACCCAGTACTTC
d_gene: -
j_gene: TRBJ2-5
abundance: -
v_gene: TRBV4-3

CDR3aa: CASIRLRGGWQPQHF
CDR3nt: TGTGCCAGCATCCGGCTCCGGGGGGGATGGCAGCCCCAGCATTTT
d_gene: -
j_gene: TRBJ1-5
abundance: many
v_gene: TRBV28

CDR3aa: CASTRDRVQETQYF
CDR3nt: TGTGCCAGCACCCGGGACAGGGTTCAAGAGACCCAGTACTTC
d_gene: TRBD1
j_gene: TRBJ2-5
abundance: few
v_gene: TRBV12-3/TRBV12-4

CDR3aa: CASSETGWPGELFF
CDR3nt: TGTGCCAGCAGCGAAACAGGGTGGCCCGGGGAGCTGTTTTTT
d_gene: -
j_gene: TRBJ2-2
abundance: many
v_gene: TRBV7-3

CDR3aa: CATKPGGTTADTQYF
CDR3nt: TGTGCCACTAAACCAGGGGGGACTACAGCAGATACGCAGTATTTT
d_gene: -
j_gene: TRBJ2-3
abundance: few
v_gene: TRBV7-2

CDR3aa: CASSQVGSAYEQYF
CDR3nt: TGTGCCAGCAGCCAGGTGGGAAGCGCCTACGAGCAGTACTTC
d_gene: -
j_gene: TRBJ2-7
abundance: many
v_gene: TRBV3-1

CDR3aa: CASSGLVLGGGEQYF
CDR3nt: TGTGCCAGCAGCGGACTTGTTCTGGGGGGAGGCGAGCAGTACTTC
d_gene: -
j_gene: TRBJ2-7
abundance: -
v_gene: TRBV9

CDR3aa: CSARDPGDTEAFF
CDR3nt: TGCAGTGCTAGAGATCCCGGGGACACTGAAGCTTTCTTT
d_gene: -
j_gene: TRBJ1-1
abundance: -
v_gene: TRBV20-1

CDR3aa: CSARVRSGLAPHEQYF
CDR3nt: TGCAGTGCTAGAGTAAGGAGCGGCCTAGCCCCACACGAGCAGTACTTC
d_gene: -
j_gene: TRBJ2-7
abundance: many
v_gene: TRBV20-1

CDR3aa: CSVLWQGNEQFF
CDR3nt: TGCAGCGTGCTTTGGCAGGGCAATGAGCAGTTCTTC
d_gene: -
j_gene: TRBJ2-1
abundance: -
v_gene: TRBV29-1

CDR3aa: CASSLVGGQKGNQPQHF
CDR3nt: TGTGCCAGCAGCTTAGTCGGGGGGCAGAAGGGCAATCAGCCCCAGCATTTT
d_gene: -
j_gene: TRBJ1-5
abundance: -
v_gene: TRBV7-2

CDR3aa: CATSRDRGGPVYNEQFF
CDR3nt: TGTGCCACCAGCAGAGATAGGGGGGGGCCTGTTTACAATGAGCAGTTCTTC
d_gene: -
j_gene: TRBJ2-1
abundance: -
v_gene: TRBV15

CDR3aa: CATSRESGSKTQYF
CDR3nt: TGTGCCACCAGCAGAGAGAGCGGGAGCAAGACCCAGTACTTC
d_gene: TRBD2
j_gene: TRBJ2-5
abundance: many
v_gene: TRBV15

CDR3aa: CASSISGMGEQYF
CDR3nt: TGTGCCAGCAGCATAAGCGGGATGGGCGAGCAGTACTTC
d_gene: TRBD2
j_gene: TRBJ2-7
abundance: -
v_gene: TRBV7-2

CDR3aa: CASSLNHRASSSYEQYF
CDR3nt: TGCGCCAGCAGCTTGAACCACAGGGCGTCCTCCTCCTACGAGCAGTACTTC
d_gene: -
j_gene: TRBJ2-7
abundance: many
v_gene: TRBV5-1

CDR3aa: CASSLDSGLYNEQFF
CDR3nt: TGTGCCAGCAGTTTAGATAGCGGCCTCTACAATGAGCAGTTCTTC
d_gene: -
j_gene: TRBJ2-1
abundance: many
v_gene: TRBV27

CDR3aa: CATAVRTDFYGYTF
CDR3nt: TGTGCCACAGCGGTAAGGACAGACTTCTATGGCTACACCTTC
d_gene: -
j_gene: TRBJ1-2
abundance: few
v_gene: TRBV10-3

CDR3aa: CASSHQVLPSTGELFF
CDR3nt: TGCGCCAGCAGCCACCAGGTCCTTCCAAGCACCGGGGAGCTGTTTTTT
d_gene: -
j_gene: TRBJ2-2
abundance: -
v_gene: TRBV4-1

CDR3aa: CARQGLGNTIYF
CDR3nt: TGTGCCAGACAGGGTTTGGGAAACACCATATATTTT
d_gene: -
j_gene: TRBJ1-3
abundance: few
v_gene: TRBV2

CDR3aa: CASSLGSPPLYEQYF
CDR3nt: TGCGCCAGCAGCTTGGGGTCACCGCCCCTTTACGAGCAGTACTTC
d_gene: -
j_gene: TRBJ2-7
abundance: -
v_gene: TRBV5-1

CDR3aa: CASSLVGFSYNSPLHF
CDR3nt: TGCGCCAGCAGCTTGGTTGGATTCTCCTATAATTCACCCCTCCACTTT
d_gene: -
j_gene: TRBJ1-6
abundance: -
v_gene: TRBV5-1

CDR3aa: CASSLGLEGYGYTF
CDR3nt: TGTGCCAGCAGCTTAGGCCTAGAAGGCTATGGCTACACCTTC
d_gene: -
j_gene: TRBJ1-2
abundance: many
v_gene: TRBV11-2

CDR3aa: CASSLRDRGSYEQYF
CDR3nt: TGTGCCAGCAGTCTCCGGGACAGGGGCTCCTACGAGCAGTACTTC
d_gene: TRBD1
j_gene: TRBJ2-7
abundance: many
v_gene: TRBV25-1

CDR3aa: CASREGSGVGNEQFF
CDR3nt: TGTGCCAGCAGGGAGGGTAGCGGGGTGGGAAATGAGCAGTTCTTC
d_gene: TRBD2
j_gene: TRBJ2-1
abundance: once
v_gene: TRBV12-3/TRBV12-4